Below are 27 T cell receptor beta chains sequenced from a single sample in a study of intratumoral heterogeneity in liver cancer. Here immunoSEQ multiplex PCR was the method, and the copy in TCRdb shows in-frame clones only, minus some. Counted here are 20,000 or so clones, approximately 73% occurring once; the ten biggest clones make up about a sixth. The sequenced sample was tumor-adjacent normal tissue, obtained before any cancer treatment. These receptors came from a woman between 70 and 85 years old with hepatocellular carcinoma.

This clone showed up just once. The chain carries TRBV30 and TRBJ2-1, with a tentative D call TRBD1 (5 bases). The V gene lost 7 bases and the J gene lost 4 bases, with 11 bases spanning the gap. Per germline, CDR1 GTSNPN and CDR2 SVGIG (reference sequence). The CDR3 length is 12 residues. CDR3 in amino acids: CASLRGYNEQFF. CDR3 DNA: TGTGCCTCCCTTAGGGGTTACAATGAGCAGTTCTTC. Supplemented by reference TRBV30 and TRBJ2-1, the full variable domain reads SQTIHQWPATLVQPVGSPLSLECTVEGTSNPNLYWYRQAAGRGLQLLFYSVGIGQISSEVPQNLSASRPQDRQFILSSKKLLLSDSGFYLCASLRGYNEQFFGPGTRLTVL.

This rearrangement joins TRBV20-1 to TRBJ1-2; tentatively, D is TRBD1 (6 bases). V was shortened by 3 bases and J by 7 bases, with 12 bases between the two germline ends. CDR1 and CDR2 (germline): DFQATT, SNEGSKA (reference sequence). The CDR3 consists of 12 residues. The CDR3 spells CSASLGAGGYTF. CDR3 in DNA: TGCAGTGCTAGTTTGGGGGCTGGTGGCTACACCTTC.

The V gene is TRBV29-1, the J gene TRBJ2-1, with D possibly being TRBD2 (6 bases). The V gene's germline CDR1 is SQVTM and CDR2 ANQGSEA. V gave up 3 bases and J gave up 7 bases, with 16 bases separating them. CDR3 length: 14 amino acids. CDR3 DNA sequence: TGCAGCGTTGACGGGGCCCCACGGGAGAATGAGCAGTTCTTC. Amino acids: CSVDGAPRENEQFF.

The chain has TRBV9 and TRBJ2-3; 7 positions agree with TRBD2. This CDR3 has 16 amino acids. Germline loops: CDR1 SGDLS, CDR2 YYNGEE. J gave up 0 bases and V 0 bases, and 4 bases lay outside the gene matches. The CDR3 sequence: CASSVGGTTSTDTQYF. CDR3 bases: TGTGCCAGCAGCGTAGGGGGGACTACTAGCACAGATACGCAGTATTTT. Complete variable domain (other parts from reference TRBV9 and TRBJ2-3): DSGVTQTPKHLITATGQRVTLRCSPRSGDLSVYWYQQSLDQGLQFLIQYYNGEERAKGNILERFSAQQFPDLHSELNLSSLELGDSALYFCASSVGGTTSTDTQYFGPGTRLTVL.

The rearrangement uses TRBV24-1 and TRBJ2-2, with a tentative D call TRBD2 (6 bases). The CDR3 loop spans 13 amino acids. The V end lost 5 bases, the J end lost 6 bases, and 9 bases lay between the germline ends. In germline, CDR1 is KGHDR, CDR2 SFDVKD. This CDR3 reads CATSVTSPGELFF. The DNA for the CDR3 is TGTGCCACCAGTGTCACTAGCCCCGGGGAGCTGTTTTTT.

This clone was detected a few times. The chain employs TRBV27 and TRBJ2-1; tentatively, D is TRBD1 (6 bases). V was cut by 6 bases and J by 0 bases, with 12 bases left in between. The V gene's germline CDR1 is MNHEY and CDR2 SMNVEV (reference sequence). The CDR3 is 15 amino acids. The CDR3 loop is CASSGQPLSYNEQFF. CDR3 in DNA: TGTGCCAGCAGCGGACAGCCTCTCTCCTACAATGAGCAGTTCTTC.

The chain links TRBV27 to TRBJ2-7; 7 bases map to TRBD1. With 3 bases clipped from V and 6 bases from J, the junction kept 2 bases outside the gene matches. Germline CDR1 and CDR2: MNHEY and SMNVEV (reference sequence). The CDR3 covers 12 residues. The CDR3 DNA reads as TGTGCCAGCAGTTTTACAGGGGTCGAGCAGTACTTC. Translating gives CASSFTGVEQYF.

The chain carries TRBV7-9 and TRBJ2-7; D perhaps matches TRBD1 (6 bases). The CDR3 totals 14 residues. V lost 4 bases and J lost 0, with 10 bases in between. Germline V gene lookup returns CDR1 SEHNR and CDR2 FQNEAQ (reference sequence). The CDR3 here is CASSSDSLSYEQYF. Here the CDR3 DNA reads TGTGCCAGCAGCTCGGACAGCCTCTCCTACGAGCAGTACTTC.

This clone was recorded once. The CDR3 spells CASSSGPYGEQYF. As DNA, the CDR3 is TGTGCCAGCAGTTCCGGCCCCTACGGGGAACAGTACTTC. V and J are TRBV28 and TRBJ2-7; D may be TRBD2 (5 bases). CDR1 is MDHEN and CDR2 is SYDVKM in the germline V gene. Trimming pared 4 bases from V and 10 bases from J, leaving 17 bases between. The CDR3 is 13 amino acids.

This clone was counted once. This chain joins TRBV27 and TRBJ1-5; D gene uncertain. V was clipped by 5 bases and J by 5 bases, with 19 bases between them. Germline CDR1 MNHEY, CDR2 SMNVEV (reference sequence). The CDR3 has 16 amino acids. CDR3 loop: CASSPLRARGYQPQHF. DNA for the CDR3: TGTGCCAGCAGTCCCTTGCGGGCCCGTGGGTATCAGCCCCAGCATTTT.

The chain carries TRBV29-1 and TRBJ2-3; D is unclear. The V gene's germline CDR1 is SQVTM and CDR2 ANQGSEA. This CDR3 has 14 residues. The V and J ends lost 1 base and 3 bases respectively, with 11 bases between them. For the CDR3, the DNA is TGCAGCGTTGAAGTCGGTGGACGTACAGATACGCAGTATTTT. This gives the protein CSVEVGGRTDTQYF.

CDR3 sequence (DNA): TGTGCCAGCATTGGAGACAGTTATCAGCCCCAGCATTTT. This translates into CASIGDSYQPQHF. V and J are TRBV28 and TRBJ1-5; tentatively, D is TRBD1 (5 bases). With 7 bases removed from V and 5 bases from J, the gap between germline ends came to 12 bases. This CDR3 spans 13 amino acids. Germline lookup yields CDR1 MDHEN and CDR2 SYDVKM. Using reference TRBV28 and TRBJ1-5 for the parts outside the CDR3, the full variable domain is DVKVTQSSRYLVKRTGEKVFLECVQDMDHENMFWYRQDPGLGLRLIYFSYDVKMKEKGDIPEGYSVSREKKERFSLILESASTNQTSMYLCASIGDSYQPQHFGDGTRLSIL.

This clone has more than one count but fewer than ten. The chain employs TRBV4-1 and TRBJ2-5, with TRBD1 as a possible D gene (5 bases). V was cut by 0 bases and J by 2 bases, with 7 bases left in between. This CDR3 comprises 14 residues. CDR1 MGHRA and CDR2 YSYEKL come from the germline V gene. The CDR3 sequence: CASSQDTGQETQYF. The CDR3 DNA is TGCGCCAGCAGCCAAGACACAGGACAAGAGACCCAGTACTTC.

This chain joins TRBV5-1 and TRBJ2-1, with TRBD2 identical over 10 bases. The germline gives CDR1 SGHRS, CDR2 YFSETQ. There are 16 residues in the CDR3. Unmatched junction bases numbered 12, after V lost 4 bases and J lost 8 bases. The CDR3 region has the DNA TGCGCCAGCAGCGCAAGAATAGCGGGAGGTCTCGATGAGCAGTTCTTC. Translation gives CASSARIAGGLDEQFF.

Only one count was recorded for this clone. V is TRBV9 and J is TRBJ2-2; D is perhaps TRBD2 (6 bases). Trimming shortened V by 4 bases and J by 7 bases, and 26 bases separated the two germline ends. This CDR3 has 18 residues. Germline CDR1 SGDLS, CDR2 YYNGEE. CDR3 sequence (DNA): TGTGCCAGCAGCCCCTGGGATGGTCCGGGGGTTTTCGGCGGGGAGCTGTTTTTT. Translation: CASSPWDGPGVFGGELFF.

V gene TRBV24-1 combines with J gene TRBJ2-2, with D maybe TRBD2 (5 bases). CDR1 is KGHDR, CDR2 SFDVKD, per germline. Trimming took 6 bases from V and 7 from J, leaving 8 bases between them. The CDR3 is 12 amino acids. CDR3 in amino acids: CATSLLGGELFF. CDR3 bases: TGTGCCACCAGTTTACTAGGCGGGGAGCTGTTTTTT.

Only one count was recorded for this clone. The rearrangement links TRBV28 to TRBJ1-1; possible D gene TRBD1, 5 bases. Trimming removed 4 bases at V and 10 bases at J, with 13 bases between. This CDR3 is 12 amino acids long. In germline, CDR1 is MDHEN, CDR2 SYDVKM. The CDR3 here is CASSSQGLGAFF. CDR3 nucleotide sequence: TGTGCCAGCAGTTCCCAGGGTTTAGGAGCTTTCTTT.

The genes are TRBV11-2 and TRBJ2-7; 9 nucleotides match TRBD1. The CDR3 sequence is 13 residues long. V lost 6 bases to trimming and J lost 6 bases; unmatched junction nucleotides: 6. Germline V gene sequence: CDR1 SGHAT, CDR2 FQNNGV. The CDR3 region is CASRRQGGGEQYF. DNA of the CDR3: TGTGCCAGCAGAAGACAGGGGGGAGGCGAGCAGTACTTC.

To note about this clone: One junction end does not reproduce the germline sequence, and a read error may be involved. The V call is TRBV24-1, the J call TRBJ1-1; 9 bases map to TRBD1. CDR1 is KGHDR, CDR2 SFDVKD, per germline. The CDR3 covers 15 residues. CDR3 coding DNA: TGTGCCACAAGTGGAGCGGACAGGGGGAACACTGAAGCTTTCTTT. It encodes CATSGADRGNTEAFF.

The chain recombines TRBV6-1 with TRBJ1-1; tentative D call: TRBD1 (5 bases). Germline-derived CDR1 and CDR2 are MNHNS and SASEGT. This CDR3 has 13 amino acids. The V end lost 2 bases, the J end lost 4 bases, and 8 bases lay between the germline ends. Here the CDR3 DNA reads TGTGCCAGCAGTGAAATGGGGGGCACTGAAGCTTTCTTT. Translating it yields CASSEMGGTEAFF.

The rearrangement uses TRBV9 and TRBJ2-7; D is unresolved. CDR1 is SGDLS, CDR2 YYNGEE, per germline. V lost 0 bases, J lost 0 bases, and 7 bases lay in between. This CDR3 is built from 14 residues. Written as DNA, the CDR3 is TGTGCCAGCAGCGTAGGCGATACCTCCTACGAGCAGTACTTC. This gives the protein CASSVGDTSYEQYF.

The chain uses TRBV27 and TRBJ2-3; 13 positions agree with TRBD2. The V segment lost 3 bases and the J segment 6 bases; nucleotides outside the gene matches: 0. The CDR3 covers 14 residues. The germline V gene has CDR1 MNHEY and CDR2 SMNVEV (reference sequence). The CDR3 region is CASSLTSGRDTQYF. DNA of the CDR3: TGTGCCAGCAGTTTGACTAGCGGGAGGGATACGCAGTATTTT.

The chain carries TRBV14 and TRBJ1-1, with 7 bases lining up with TRBD1. V lost 4 bases and J lost 5; bases outside the gene matches: 4. The CDR3 sequence is 13 residues long. Germline V lookup: CDR1 SGHDN, CDR2 FVKESK. The CDR3 sequence: CASSLAGGTEAFF. The CDR3 nucleotides read TGTGCCAGCAGCCTGGCAGGGGGGACTGAAGCTTTCTTT.

The chain recombines TRBV27 with TRBJ2-7, with a weak D call TRBD2 (5 bases). CDR3 length: 13 amino acids. The germline CDR1 and CDR2 sequences are MNHEY and SMNVEV (reference sequence). The CDR3 DNA reads as TGTGCGACCGGCCCGGGGTCCACCTACGAGCAGTACTTC. It yields the protein CATGPGSTYEQYF.

By share of the sample, this clone is medium-sized. The chain links TRBV18 to TRBJ2-1; TRBD2 matches at 8 bases. With V trimmed by 0 bases and J by 7 bases, 8 bases remained unmatched. This CDR3 spans 16 amino acids. Germline CDR1 is KGHSH and CDR2 is LQKENI. This chain's CDR3 is CASSPPTGRAWNEQFF. The CDR3 coding sequence is TGTGCCAGCTCACCACCGACCGGGAGGGCCTGGAATGAGCAGTTCTTC.

The chain links TRBV19 to TRBJ2-1; TRBD2 is a possible D gene (6 bases). CDR1 is LNHDA and CDR2 is SQIVND in the germline V gene (reference sequence). The CDR3 is 17 amino acids. V was clipped by 4 bases and J by 6 bases, with 22 bases between them. CDR3 in amino acids: CASSRITETRASNEQFF. For the CDR3, the DNA is TGTGCCAGTAGTAGGATAACCGAGACTAGGGCTTCCAATGAGCAGTTCTTC.

This clone showed up just a few times. The chain joins TRBV28 to TRBJ2-7, with TRBD2 identical over 11 bases. Looked up from germline, CDR1 is MDHEN and CDR2 is SYDVKM. This CDR3 has 15 amino acids. J lost 3 bases, V lost 5 bases, and 6 bases had no gene match. The CDR3: CASSPIAGGGYEQYF. The CDR3, as DNA: TGTGCCAGCAGTCCTATAGCGGGAGGGGGCTACGAGCAGTACTTC.